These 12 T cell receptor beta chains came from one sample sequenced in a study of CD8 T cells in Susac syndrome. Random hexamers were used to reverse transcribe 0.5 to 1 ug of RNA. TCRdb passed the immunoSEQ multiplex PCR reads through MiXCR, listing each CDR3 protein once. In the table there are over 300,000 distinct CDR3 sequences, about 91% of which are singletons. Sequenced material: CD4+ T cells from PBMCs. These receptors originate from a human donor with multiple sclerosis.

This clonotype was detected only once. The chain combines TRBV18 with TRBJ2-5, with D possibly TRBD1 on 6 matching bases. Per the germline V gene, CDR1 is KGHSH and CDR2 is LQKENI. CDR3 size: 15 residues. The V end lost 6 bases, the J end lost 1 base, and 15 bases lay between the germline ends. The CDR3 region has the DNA TGTGCCAGCTCGAGAGGACAGCCCTCCCAAGAGACCCAGTACTTC. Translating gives CASSRGQPSQETQYF. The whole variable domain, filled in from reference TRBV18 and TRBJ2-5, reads NAGVMQNPRHLVRRRGQEARLRCSPMKGHSHVYWYRQLPEEGLKFMVYLQKENIIDESGMPKERFSAEFPKEGPSILRIQQVVRGDSAAYFCASSRGQPSQETQYFGPGTRLLVL.

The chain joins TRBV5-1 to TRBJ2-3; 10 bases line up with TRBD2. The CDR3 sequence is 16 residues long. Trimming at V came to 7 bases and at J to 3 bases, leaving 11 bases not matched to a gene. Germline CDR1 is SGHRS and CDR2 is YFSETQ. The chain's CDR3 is CASGASGGPGTDTQYF. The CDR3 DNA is TGCGCCAGCGGTGCTAGCGGGGGACCGGGTACAGATACGCAGTATTTT. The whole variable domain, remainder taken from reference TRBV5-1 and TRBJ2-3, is KAGVTQTPRYLIKTRGQQVTLSCSPISGHRSVSWYQQTPGQGLQFLFEYFSETQRNKGNFPGRFSGRQFSNSRSEMNVSTLELGDSALYLCASGASGGPGTDTQYFGPGTRLTVL.

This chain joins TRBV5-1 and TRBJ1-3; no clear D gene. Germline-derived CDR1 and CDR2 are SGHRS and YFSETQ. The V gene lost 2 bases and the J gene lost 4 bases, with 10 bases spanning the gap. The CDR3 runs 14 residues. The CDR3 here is CASSFSTNGNTIYF. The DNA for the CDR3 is TGCGCCAGCAGCTTTTCGACAAACGGAAACACCATATATTTT.

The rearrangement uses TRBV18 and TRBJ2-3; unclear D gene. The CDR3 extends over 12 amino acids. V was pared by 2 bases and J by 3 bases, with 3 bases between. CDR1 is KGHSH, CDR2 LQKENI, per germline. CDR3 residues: CASSPETDTQYF. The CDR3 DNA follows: TGTGCCAGCTCACCAGAGACAGATACGCAGTATTTT.

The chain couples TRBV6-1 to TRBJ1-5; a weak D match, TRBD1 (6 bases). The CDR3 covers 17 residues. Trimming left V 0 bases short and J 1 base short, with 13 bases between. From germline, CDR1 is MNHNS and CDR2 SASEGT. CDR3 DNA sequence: TGTGCCAGCAGTGAAGCCCATGGAGGGGGGAGCAATCAGCCCCAGCATTTT. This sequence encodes CASSEAHGGGSNQPQHF.

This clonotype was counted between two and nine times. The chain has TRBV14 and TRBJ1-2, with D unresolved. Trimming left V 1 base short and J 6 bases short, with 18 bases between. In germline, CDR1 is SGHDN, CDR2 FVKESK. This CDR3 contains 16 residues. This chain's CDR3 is CASSQVNAGREDGYTF. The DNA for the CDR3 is TGTGCCAGCAGCCAAGTTAACGCGGGCCGTGAGGATGGCTACACCTTC.

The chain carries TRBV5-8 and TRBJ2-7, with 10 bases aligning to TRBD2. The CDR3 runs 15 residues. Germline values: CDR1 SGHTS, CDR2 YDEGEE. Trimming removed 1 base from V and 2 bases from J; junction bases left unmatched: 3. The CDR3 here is CASSLFGLAAYEQYF. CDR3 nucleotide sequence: TGTGCCAGCAGCTTGTTTGGACTAGCGGCCTACGAGCAGTACTTC.

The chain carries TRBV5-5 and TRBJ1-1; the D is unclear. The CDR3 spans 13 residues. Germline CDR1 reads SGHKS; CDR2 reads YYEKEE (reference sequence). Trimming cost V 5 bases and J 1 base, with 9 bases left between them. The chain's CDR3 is CASRTLTNTEAFF. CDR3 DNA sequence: TGTGCCAGCAGAACCCTAACGAACACTGAAGCTTTCTTT.

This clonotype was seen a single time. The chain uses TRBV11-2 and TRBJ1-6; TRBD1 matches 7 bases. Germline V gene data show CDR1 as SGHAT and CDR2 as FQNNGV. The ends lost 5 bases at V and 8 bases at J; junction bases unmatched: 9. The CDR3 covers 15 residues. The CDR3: CASSPRTGADSPLHF. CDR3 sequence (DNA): TGTGCCAGCAGCCCTCGGACAGGCGCGGATTCACCCCTCCACTTT.

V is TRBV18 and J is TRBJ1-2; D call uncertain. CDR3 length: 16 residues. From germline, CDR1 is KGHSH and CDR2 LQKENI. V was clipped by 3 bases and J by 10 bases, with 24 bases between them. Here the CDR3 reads CASSPDSRTVPSVYTF. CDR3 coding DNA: TGTGCCAGCTCACCGGATAGTAGGACCGTTCCGTCAGTCTACACCTTC. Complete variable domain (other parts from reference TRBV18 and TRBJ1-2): NAGVMQNPRHLVRRRGQEARLRCSPMKGHSHVYWYRQLPEEGLKFMVYLQKENIIDESGMPKERFSAEFPKEGPSILRIQQVVRGDSAAYFCASSPDSRTVPSVYTFGSGTRLTVV.

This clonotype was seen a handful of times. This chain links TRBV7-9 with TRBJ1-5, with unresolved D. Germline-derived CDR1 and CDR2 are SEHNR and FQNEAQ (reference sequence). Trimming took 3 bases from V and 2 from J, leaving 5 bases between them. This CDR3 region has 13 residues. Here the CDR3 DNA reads TGTGCCAGCAGCTTGGATGGCAATCAGCCCCAGCATTTT. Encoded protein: CASSLDGNQPQHF.

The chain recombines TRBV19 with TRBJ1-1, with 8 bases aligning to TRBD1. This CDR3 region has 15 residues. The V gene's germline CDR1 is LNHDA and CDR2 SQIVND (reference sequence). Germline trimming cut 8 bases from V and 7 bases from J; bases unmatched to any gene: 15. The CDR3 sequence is CASLHRGIVGFEAFF. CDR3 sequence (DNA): TGTGCCAGTTTACACAGGGGGATCGTAGGATTTGAAGCTTTCTTT.